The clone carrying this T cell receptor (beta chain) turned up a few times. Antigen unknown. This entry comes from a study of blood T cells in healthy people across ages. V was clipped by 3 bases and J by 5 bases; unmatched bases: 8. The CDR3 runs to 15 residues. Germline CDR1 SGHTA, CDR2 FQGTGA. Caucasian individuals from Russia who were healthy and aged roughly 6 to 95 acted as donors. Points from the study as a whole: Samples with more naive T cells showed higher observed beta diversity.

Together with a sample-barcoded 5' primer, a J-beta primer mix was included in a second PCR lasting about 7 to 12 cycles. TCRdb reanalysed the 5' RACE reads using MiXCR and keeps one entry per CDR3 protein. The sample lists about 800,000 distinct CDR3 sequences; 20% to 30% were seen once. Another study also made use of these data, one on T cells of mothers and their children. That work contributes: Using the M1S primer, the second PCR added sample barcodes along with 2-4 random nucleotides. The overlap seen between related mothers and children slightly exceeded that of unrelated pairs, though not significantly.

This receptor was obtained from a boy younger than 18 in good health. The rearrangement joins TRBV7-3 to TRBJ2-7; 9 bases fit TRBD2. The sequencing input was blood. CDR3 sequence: CASSLGAGGPDEQYF. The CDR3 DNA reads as TGTGCCAGCAGCTTGGGGGCGGGAGGGCCGGACGAGCAGTACTTC.